The next 3 T cell receptor beta chains were all read from a single sample in a study of OX40 agonist ivuxolimab in advanced cancers. Profiling relied on immunoSEQ multiplex PCR, and the TCRdb table lists in-frame clones only, not all of them. Found here are tens of thousands of clones, roughly 90% of them singletons; the top ten hold around 19%. Specimen: CD4+ or CD8+ T cells sorted from blood, collected in a trial of the OX40 agonist ivuxolimab. The receptor set was obtained from an adult with an advanced solid tumor such as melanoma, head and neck, liver or kidney cancer.

This chain connects TRBV28 to TRBJ1-5; D call uncertain. The CDR3 runs to 14 residues. The V gene lost 5 bases and the J gene lost 9 bases, with 17 bases spanning the gap. Germline CDR1 reads MDHEN; CDR2 reads SYDVKM. The CDR3 nucleotides are TGTGCCAGCAGTAGAGGAGTCAGGTCGGGGCCCCAGCATTTT. It yields the protein CASSRGVRSGPQHF.

The table lists this clone with a few counts. V gene TRBV15 combines with J gene TRBJ1-2; D may be TRBD1 (6 bases). CDR1 LNHNV and CDR2 YYDKDF come from the germline V gene (reference sequence). CDR3 length equals 14 residues. The V end lost 5 bases, the J end lost 2 bases, and 12 bases lay between the germline ends. CDR3 bases: TGTGCCACCAGCGGCGGGACACAGAACTATGGCTACACCTTC. Translating it yields CATSGGTQNYGYTF.

This clone showed up just once. The V and J genes are TRBV5-5 and TRBJ2-7, with a tentative D call TRBD1 (6 bases). This CDR3 is 15 amino acids long. Germline values: CDR1 SGHKS, CDR2 YYEKEE (reference sequence). V dropped 2 bases and J dropped 3 bases, with 15 bases sitting between them. DNA of the CDR3: TGTGCCAGCAGCTTTGAGGACAGCGGTTTCTACGAGCAGTACGTC. Amino acid sequence: CASSFEDSGFYEQYV.